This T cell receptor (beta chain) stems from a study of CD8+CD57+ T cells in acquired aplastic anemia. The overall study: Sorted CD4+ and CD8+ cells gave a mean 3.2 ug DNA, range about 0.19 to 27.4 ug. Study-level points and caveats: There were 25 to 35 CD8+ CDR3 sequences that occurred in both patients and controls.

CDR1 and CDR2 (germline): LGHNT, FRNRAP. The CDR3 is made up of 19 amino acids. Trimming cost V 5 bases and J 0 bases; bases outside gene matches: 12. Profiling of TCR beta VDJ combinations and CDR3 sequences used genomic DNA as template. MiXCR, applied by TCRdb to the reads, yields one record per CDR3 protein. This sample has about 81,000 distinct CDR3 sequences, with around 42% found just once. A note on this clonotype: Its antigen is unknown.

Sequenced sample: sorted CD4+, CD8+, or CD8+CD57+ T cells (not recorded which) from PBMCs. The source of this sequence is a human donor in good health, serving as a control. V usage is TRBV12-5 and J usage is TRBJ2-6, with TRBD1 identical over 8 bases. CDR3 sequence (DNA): TGTGCTAGTGGTCTGCAGGTCATGACAGGGGACTCTGGGGCCAACGTCCTGACTTTC. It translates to CASGLQVMTGDSGANVLTF.